This T cell receptor (beta chain) was obtained from a study of blood T cells in healthy people across ages. Using a J-beta primer mix together with a sample-barcoded 5' primer, a second PCR was run for about 6 to 11 cycles. The template-switch adaptor was a 5' adaptor with 12 random nucleotides. It tagged each cDNA molecule. TCRdb called the 5' RACE reads again in MiXCR, with one record for every CDR3 protein. The table records roughly 730,000 distinct CDR3 sequences, more than 55% of them present only once. The V end was cut by 6 bases, the J end by 3 bases, with 22 bases between. The CDR3 has 17 amino acids. Germline-derived CDR1 and CDR2 are SGHVS and FNYEAQ.

The source is a man aged 35 to 55 in good health. What was sequenced was blood. The rearrangement joins TRBV7-6 to TRBJ2-3, with D possibly being TRBD1 or TRBD2 (7 bases each). CDR3 bases: TGTGCCAGCAGTTTCAGGGGGGGGGGAAGCGGGACAGATACGCAGTATTTT. Its translation: CASSFRGGGSGTDTQYF.